This TCR beta chain was recovered during a study of T-cell reconstitution after alpha-beta-depleted transplantation in children. Preparation of the TCRbeta library was carried out with unique molecular identifiers. Each CDR3 protein gets one entry after TCRdb re-called the PCR reads with MiXCR. The table lists over 550,000 distinct CDR3 sequences, roughly a tenth of them singletons. This CDR3 spans 18 amino acids. V gave up 6 bases and J gave up 3 bases, with 24 bases separating them. Germline CDR1 reads SGHAT; CDR2 reads FQDESV (reference sequence). This clonotype was picked up a small number of times.

This clonotype was obtained from a human donor who donated a stem cell graft to a child with acute myeloid leukemia. Specimen: PBMCs from the stem cell graft donor, collected from the stem cell graft. V is TRBV11-1 and J is TRBJ1-5, with a possible D match to TRBD1 (6 bases). Here the CDR3 DNA reads TGTGCCAGCAGTACCGGACAGATGAAGGGGTTTGACAATCAGCCCCAGCATTTT. It yields the protein CASSTGQMKGFDNQPQHF.